What follows are 20 T cell receptor beta chains derived from one specimen sequenced in a study of OX40 agonist ivuxolimab in advanced cancers. Produced via immunoSEQ multiplex PCR; TCRdb's table is partial and in-frame only. The sample lists around 65,000 clones; approximately 90% were seen once. The sequencing used CD4+ or CD8+ T cells sorted from blood, collected in a trial of the OX40 agonist ivuxolimab. The receptors here all came from an adult with an advanced solid tumor such as melanoma, head and neck, liver or kidney cancer.

The CDR3 region is CASKGPNQPQHF. In DNA, the CDR3 is TGTGCCAGTAAGGGACCGAATCAGCCCCAGCATTTT. The J gene is TRBJ1-5, the V gene TRBV19, with D perhaps matching TRBD1 (5 bases). CDR3 length: 12 amino acids. In germline, CDR1 is LNHDA, CDR2 SQIVND (reference sequence). Trimming took 7 bases from V and 4 from J, leaving 8 bases between them.

The chain carries TRBV19 and TRBJ2-7, with TRBD2 as a possible D gene (5 bases). The CDR3 loop spans 16 amino acids. The germline V gene encodes CDR1 LNHDA and CDR2 SQIVND (reference sequence). V shed 2 bases and J shed 2 bases, with 16 bases lying between them. The CDR3 nucleotides read TGTGCCAGTAGTATAAGTGGAGTCCGAGGGACCTACGAGCAGTACTTC. This sequence encodes CASSISGVRGTYEQYF.

The chain combines TRBV9 with TRBJ2-5; 10 bases are a match to TRBD2. Germline V lookup: CDR1 SGDLS, CDR2 YYNGEE. The junction had 3 bases not matched to a gene; V was cut back by 0 bases and J by 1 base. This CDR3 has 16 residues. This CDR3 is CASSVAERGGQETQYF. The CDR3 nucleotides are TGTGCCAGCAGCGTAGCTGAGCGGGGGGGCCAAGAGACCCAGTACTTC. The full variable domain, completed using reference TRBV9 and TRBJ2-5, is DSGVTQTPKHLITATGQRVTLRCSPRSGDLSVYWYQQSLDQGLQFLIQYYNGEERAKGNILERFSAQQFPDLHSELNLSSLELGDSALYFCASSVAERGGQETQYFGPGTRLLVL.

The chain couples TRBV2 to TRBJ2-5, with 12 bases that match TRBD2. CDR1 SNHLY and CDR2 FYNNEI come from the germline V gene. CDR3 length equals 16 residues. V shed 6 bases, J shed 1 base, and the junction held 6 bases outside the gene matches. CDR3 amino acids: CASRRTSGTRQETQYF. CDR3 sequence (DNA): TGTGCCAGCAGAAGGACTAGCGGGACCCGCCAAGAGACCCAGTACTTC.

V usage is TRBV14 and J usage is TRBJ1-2; 7 nucleotides match TRBD1. J lost 3 bases, V lost 1 base, and 5 bases had no gene match. The germline V gene encodes CDR1 SGHDN and CDR2 FVKESK. The CDR3 is 15 residues long. The CDR3 DNA reads as TGTGCCAGCAGCCAAGCGAACAGGGGCTACTATGGCTACACCTTC. Its protein is CASSQANRGYYGYTF.

The rearrangement links TRBV10-3 to TRBJ1-6, with D maybe TRBD1 (6 bases). Germline V CDR1 and CDR2: ENHRY, SYGVKD. The length of the CDR3 is 14 residues. V lost 6 bases to trimming and J lost 7 bases, with 13 bases between them. CDR3 amino acids: CAIRWTEPNSPLHF. CDR3 bases: TGTGCCATCAGATGGACAGAGCCAAATTCACCCCTCCACTTT.

This CDR3 is CASSLGGTGGNEQYF. In DNA, the CDR3 is TGCGCCAGCAGCCTGGGCGGGACAGGGGGCAACGAGCAGTACTTC. This rearrangement joins TRBV5-1 to TRBJ2-7; TRBD1 matches at 12 bases. CDR1 and CDR2 from the germline V gene are SGHRS and YFSETQ. The CDR3 spans 15 residues. V gave up 4 bases and J gave up 5 bases; unmatched junction bases: 7.

The J gene is TRBJ1-4, the V gene TRBV5-1; unclear D gene. The ends were cut back, 0 bases at V and 0 bases at J, with 9 bases in the middle. This CDR3 has 16 amino acids. From germline, CDR1 is SGHRS and CDR2 YFSETQ. The CDR3 reads CASSLAGLSTNEKLFF. CDR3 DNA: TGCGCCAGCAGCTTGGCAGGATTATCAACTAATGAAAAACTGTTTTTT.

The chain has TRBV5-1 and TRBJ1-1, with TRBD1 matching 11 bases. Germline loops: CDR1 SGHRS, CDR2 YFSETQ. This CDR3 comprises 16 residues. V was clipped by 4 bases and J by 1 base; unmatched bases: 6. The CDR3 region has the DNA TGCGCCAGCAGCCCCGGACAGGGGGCTTCGAACACTGAAGCTTTCTTT. This gives the protein CASSPGQGASNTEAFF. Supplemented by reference TRBV5-1 and TRBJ1-1, the full variable domain reads KAGVTQTPRYLIKTRGQQVTLSCSPISGHRSVSWYQQTPGQGLQFLFEYFSETQRNKGNFPGRFSGRQFSNSRSEMNVSTLELGDSALYLCASSPGQGASNTEAFFGQGTRLTVV.

J is TRBJ1-3 and V is TRBV7-3, with 7 positions matching TRBD1. J was trimmed by 2 bases and V by 5 bases; bases with no gene match: 3. This CDR3 is 14 amino acids long. Germline assignment: CDR1 SGHTA and CDR2 FQGTGA. The CDR3 DNA follows: TGTGCCAGCAGCACGGACAGGCCTGGAAACACCATATATTTT. Translated, it gives CASSTDRPGNTIYF.

This sequence joins TRBV5-6 and TRBJ1-1; D ambiguous. Germline CDR1 is SGHDT and CDR2 is YYEEEE. The CDR3 runs 15 residues. Deletions cut 0 bases from V and 0 bases from J, with 9 bases between. The CDR3 DNA sequence: TGTGCCAGCAGCTTGGGGAGCCCTATGAACACTGAAGCTTTCTTT. This sequence encodes CASSLGSPMNTEAFF.

This sequence joins TRBV18 and TRBJ2-7, with D perhaps assigned TRBD1 or TRBD2 (6 bases each). Germline V lookup: CDR1 KGHSH, CDR2 LQKENI. Trimming shortened V by 4 bases and J by 2 bases, and 15 bases separated the two germline ends. This CDR3 comprises 15 residues. In DNA form, the CDR3 reads TGTGCCAGCTCACGTCCACAGGGAGGTCCCTACGAGCAGTACTTC. As protein: CASSRPQGGPYEQYF.

This clone was detected once. V gene TRBV5-4 combines with J gene TRBJ1-1; TRBD1 matches at 7 bases. CDR1 is SGHNT and CDR2 is YYREEE in the germline V gene (reference sequence). V lost 2 bases and J lost 5; bases outside the gene matches: 3. This CDR3 has 13 residues. The CDR3 here is CASSFDRVTEAFF. The CDR3 bases are TGTGCCAGCAGCTTCGACAGGGTGACTGAAGCTTTCTTT.

The chain combines TRBV5-4 with TRBJ1-1; 7 bases map to TRBD1. Germline V gene data show CDR1 as SGHNT and CDR2 as YYREEE (reference sequence). V shed 4 bases and J 3 bases; nucleotides not matched to a gene: 9. The CDR3 is 15 residues long. The CDR3 nucleotides read TGTGCCAGCAGCCCACCGGGACAGAGGGACACTGAAGCTTTCTTT. It translates to CASSPPGQRDTEAFF.

The chain links TRBV30 to TRBJ2-3; 8 bases match TRBD2. The germline CDR1 and CDR2 sequences are GTSNPN and SVGIG (reference sequence). V lost 2 bases, J lost 7 bases, and 5 bases stayed unmatched. The CDR3 runs to 13 residues. The CDR3 is CAWSPGGAYTQYF. The CDR3 nucleotides are TGTGCCTGGAGTCCCGGGGGGGCGTATACGCAGTATTTT.

The V and J genes are TRBV7-9 and TRBJ1-2, with 7 bases aligning to TRBD1. This CDR3 has 15 residues. The V gene end was trimmed by 5 bases and the J gene end by 2 bases; junction bases not matched to a gene: 8. The V gene's germline CDR1 is SEHNR and CDR2 FQNEAQ (reference sequence). This CDR3 reads CASSATGAANYGYTF. CDR3 bases: TGTGCCAGCAGCGCAACAGGGGCCGCGAACTATGGCTACACCTTC.

The chain is built from TRBV6-5 and TRBJ1-2; unclear D gene. V lost 2 bases to trimming and J lost 8 bases, with 18 bases between them. This CDR3 contains 15 residues. The germline CDR1 and CDR2 sequences are MNHEY and SVGAGI. The CDR3 protein is CASSYDGWAAGGYTF. In DNA form, the CDR3 reads TGTGCCAGCAGTTACGACGGTTGGGCCGCGGGGGGCTACACCTTC.

The count of this clone is one. This rearrangement joins TRBV5-6 to TRBJ1-6, with D hard to call. The ends were cut back, 0 bases at V and 4 bases at J, with 11 bases in the middle. Looked up from germline, CDR1 is SGHDT and CDR2 is YYEEEE. The CDR3 totals 16 residues. The CDR3 sequence is CASSLEGWAYNSPLHF. The CDR3 DNA follows: TGTGCCAGCAGCTTGGAAGGCTGGGCTTATAATTCACCCCTCCACTTT.

The chain is built from TRBV27 and TRBJ2-1; TRBD1 matches 7 bases. V trimming: 6 bases; J trimming: 5 bases; junction bases outside the gene matches: 13. CDR1 MNHEY and CDR2 SMNVEV come from the germline V gene (reference sequence). The CDR3 has 16 amino acids. The CDR3 DNA reads TGTGCCAGCAGACTTTCGGGCAGGGGGTTGAACAATGAGCAGTTCTTC. This gives the protein CASRLSGRGLNNEQFF.

V and J are TRBV13 and TRBJ2-7; D call uncertain. The CDR3 is made up of 14 amino acids. Trimming pared 3 bases from V and 2 bases from J, leaving 11 bases between. Germline loops: CDR1 PRHDT, CDR2 FYEKMQ (reference sequence). CDR3 DNA: TGTGCCAGCAGCTTCGGTAAAGGTACCTACGAGCAGTACTTC. Translation gives CASSFGKGTYEQYF. The full variable domain, completed using reference TRBV13 and TRBJ2-7, is AAGVIQSPRHLIKEKRETATLKCYPIPRHDTVYWYQQGPGQDPQFLISFYEKMQSDKGSIPDRFSAQQFSDYHSELNMSSLELGDSALYFCASSFGKGTYEQYFGPGTRLTVT.